The 30 T cell receptor beta chains listed next were all sequenced from one sample in a study of T cells in Graves' hyperthyroidism and ophthalmopathy. RNA transcripts provided the source from which TCR beta CDR3 regions were amplified. With the HTBI primer set, the TCR CDR3 went through a first round of RT-PCR. TCRdb reprocessed the multiplex PCR reads via MiXCR and lists one record per CDR3 protein. This sample yields some 600,000 distinct CDR3 sequences, of which about 15% are seen a single time; about 5.8% belongs to the top ten. Sequences were obtained from blood. All receptors derive from a woman aged 30 to 39 with Graves' hyperthyroidism that later progressed to Graves' ophthalmopathy.

This clonotype was counted many times. The V and J genes are TRBV29-1 and TRBJ2-1, with 12 positions matching TRBD2. V shed 7 bases and J 3 bases; nucleotides not matched to a gene: 4. Germline values: CDR1 SQVTM, CDR2 ANQGSEA. The CDR3 totals 14 residues. The CDR3 sequence: CSAATSGSYNEQFF. In DNA form, the CDR3 reads TGCAGCGCCGCGACTAGCGGGAGCTACAATGAGCAGTTCTTC.

In its sample, this clonotype was seen many times. CDR3 residues: CASKKLAFLTDTQYF. CDR3 DNA: TGTGCCAGTAAAAAACTAGCCTTCCTCACAGATACGCAGTATTTT. The chain couples TRBV12-3 or TRBV12-4 to TRBJ2-3; TRBD2 might be the D (6 bases). CDR3 length equals 15 residues. V shed 9 bases and J shed 2 bases, with 18 bases lying between them.

About this clonotype itself: A read error is possible here, since a much larger clone lies one base away. V is TRBV28 and J is TRBJ1-2; D is perhaps TRBD1 (5 bases). The V and J ends lost 3 bases and 7 bases respectively, with 12 bases between them. CDR1 and CDR2 from the germline V gene are MDHEN and SYDVKM. The CDR3 length is 13 residues. CDR3 DNA sequence: TGTGCCAGCAGTTTGGAGCCAAGGGGTGGCTACACCTTC. Encoded protein: CASSLEPRGGYTF.

The chain joins TRBV30 to TRBJ2-3, with no clear D. From germline, CDR1 is GTSNPN and CDR2 SVGIG (reference sequence). The CDR3 runs to 12 residues. Trimming left V 3 bases short and J 5 bases short, with 9 bases between. The CDR3 sequence is CAWRKLGDTQYF. Written as DNA, the CDR3 is TGTGCCTGGAGAAAATTAGGAGATACGCAGTATTTT.

This clonotype has ten or more counts. This sequence joins TRBV6-5 and TRBJ2-7; D call uncertain. The germline V and J ends were trimmed by 2 bases and 0 bases, with 8 bases remaining between them. Germline V gene data show CDR1 as MNHEY and CDR2 as SVGAGI. This CDR3 region has 14 residues. DNA for the CDR3: TGTGCCAGCAGTTACGAAGGGTTCTCCTACGAGCAGTACTTC. It yields the protein CASSYEGFSYEQYF.

Points on this clonotype: This may stem from a read error, because a much larger clone lies one nucleotide away. This sequence joins TRBV30 and TRBJ2-1; D call uncertain. CDR1 and CDR2 (germline): GTSNPN, SVGIG (reference sequence). Trimming removed 6 bases at V and 0 bases at J, with 12 bases between. The CDR3 is made up of 14 amino acids. This chain's CDR3 is CACPTDSSYNEQFF. CDR3 bases: TGTGCCTGCCCGACTGACTCCTCCTACAATGAGCAGTTCTTC. The variable domain in full, completed from reference TRBV30 and TRBJ2-1, reads SQTIHQWPATLVQPVGSPLSLECTVEGTSNPNLYWYRQAAGRGLQLLFYSVGIGQISSEVPQNLSASRPQDRQFILSSKKLLLSDSGFYLCACPTDSSYNEQFFGPGTRLTVL.

This clonotype was seen a few times. The chain combines TRBV25-1 with TRBJ1-2; maybe TRBD1 (5 bases). The CDR3 is 13 amino acids. V was pared by 5 bases and J by 4 bases, with 11 bases between. Germline V lookup: CDR1 MGHDK, CDR2 SYGVNS. CDR3 protein: CASSKRDRYGYTF. The CDR3 DNA follows: TGTGCCAGCAGTAAAAGGGACCGCTATGGCTACACCTTC.

This chain connects TRBV29-1 to TRBJ2-3; D is ambiguous. There are 12 residues in the CDR3. The ends were cut back, 3 bases at V and 0 bases at J, with 4 bases in the middle. The germline gives CDR1 SQVTM, CDR2 ANQGSEA. The DNA for the CDR3 is TGCAGCGTTGAGTCTAGCACAGATACGCAGTATTTT. This translates into CSVESSTDTQYF.

This clonotype was observed many times. The chain couples TRBV19 to TRBJ1-1; D is unresolved. This CDR3 is 13 amino acids long. From germline, CDR1 is LNHDA and CDR2 SQIVND (reference sequence). Trimming removed 4 bases at V and 0 bases at J, with 6 bases between. CDR3 coding DNA: TGTGCCAGTAGTACACCTATGAACACTGAAGCTTTCTTT. This translates into CASSTPMNTEAFF.

This clonotype was observed many times. Its ends do not fully match the called genes, so a read error is possible. V usage is TRBV11-2 and J usage is TRBJ2-7; TRBD1 or TRBD2 may be the D gene (5 bases each). CDR1 is SGHAT, CDR2 FQNNGV, per germline. The CDR3 length is 14 residues. CDR3 sequence reads: CTSSPGTRFYEQYF. The CDR3 DNA sequence: TGTACCAGCAGCCCTGGGACCCGGTTCTACGAGCAGTACTTC.

This clonotype has at least ten counts. The J gene is TRBJ1-2, the V gene TRBV28; D is unresolved. Germline-derived CDR1 and CDR2 are MDHEN and SYDVKM. The CDR3 totals 12 residues. V was pared by 5 bases and J by 8 bases, with 12 bases between. The CDR3 DNA sequence: TGTGCCAGCAGTATCCCTTCTACGGGCTACACCTTC. Translating it yields CASSIPSTGYTF.

This clonotype was seen many times. V and J are TRBV3-1 and TRBJ1-1; the D is unclear. Trimming stripped 0 bases from V and 5 bases from J, with 10 bases between. CDR1 and CDR2 from the germline V gene are LGHDT and YNNKEL (reference sequence). The CDR3 covers 14 residues. CDR3 nucleotide sequence: TGTGCCAGCAGCCAAGATCTAGGGAGGACTGAAGCTTTCTTT. Translated, it gives CASSQDLGRTEAFF.

This clonotype was recorded many times. CDR3 coding DNA: TGTGCCAGCAGCAGGGGGGCAGGGGGCTACGGCTACACCTTC. Translating it yields CASSRGAGGYGYTF. This chain joins TRBV6-1 and TRBJ1-2; 8 nucleotides agree with TRBD1. CDR1 and CDR2 (germline): MNHNS, SASEGT. The CDR3 spans 14 residues. The ends lost 6 bases at V and 8 bases at J; junction bases unmatched: 11.

This clonotype was detected ten times or more. This rearrangement joins TRBV27 to TRBJ2-7; 13 positions agree with TRBD2. CDR1 is MNHEY and CDR2 is SMNVEV in the germline V gene (reference sequence). V lost 5 bases and J lost 2; bases outside the gene matches: 15. This CDR3 region has 19 residues. The CDR3 nucleotides read TGTGCCAGCAGTCCCGGGACTAGCGGGATACCCAACATTCCCTACGAGCAGTACTTC. This codes for CASSPGTSGIPNIPYEQYF.

There are many counts of this clonotype. This chain joins TRBV5-1 and TRBJ1-3, with D perhaps TRBD1 (5 bases). V lost 4 bases to trimming and J lost 2 bases, with 10 bases between them. The CDR3 loop spans 14 amino acids. Germline V gives CDR1 SGHRS, CDR2 YFSETQ. The CDR3 DNA is TGCGCCAGCAGCGATCCAGGGACTGGAAACACCATATATTTT. This translates into CASSDPGTGNTIYF.

This clonotype has a handful of counts. J is TRBJ1-2 and V is TRBV7-9; D uncertain. The germline CDR1 and CDR2 sequences are SEHNR and FQNEAQ (reference sequence). Trimming cost V 8 bases and J 4 bases, with 11 bases left between them. This CDR3 spans 12 amino acids. The CDR3 loop is CASASSSYGYTF. The CDR3 DNA is TGTGCCAGCGCGAGTTCCTCCTATGGCTACACCTTC. Variable domain in full (rest from reference TRBV7-9 and TRBJ1-2): DTGVSQNPRHKITKRGQNVTFRCDPISEHNRLYWYRQTLGQGPEFLTYFQNEAQLEKSRLLSDRFSAERPKGSFSTLEIQRTEQGDSAMYLCASASSSYGYTFGSGTRLTVV.

As for this clonotype: A clone one base away is much larger, so this may be a read error. The chain is built from TRBV29-1 and TRBJ1-1; 8 bases align to TRBD1. V lost 6 bases to trimming and J lost 4 bases; unmatched junction nucleotides: 4. The CDR3 has 12 amino acids. Germline V CDR1 and CDR2: SQVTM, ANQGSEA. CDR3 sequence (DNA): TGCAGCGTCCAGGGGGCGAGCACTGAAGCTTTCTTT. Translation: CSVQGASTEAFF.

A few counts support this clonotype. The gene calls are TRBV28 and TRBJ2-2, with TRBD2 matching over 7 bases. The CDR3 runs 15 residues. Trimming removed 7 bases from V and 6 bases from J; junction bases left unmatched: 11. CDR1 MDHEN and CDR2 SYDVKM come from the germline V gene. CDR3 in amino acids: CASTRAGVGAGELFF. In DNA, the CDR3 is TGTGCCAGCACGAGGGCGGGAGTGGGGGCCGGGGAGCTGTTTTTT.

This clonotype turned up a few times. The J gene is TRBJ1-6, the V gene TRBV18; the match to TRBD1 covers 10 bases. J gave up 10 bases and V 3 bases, and 12 bases lay outside the gene matches. The germline V gene has CDR1 KGHSH and CDR2 LQKENI. CDR3 length equals 17 residues. CDR3 DNA: TGTGCCAGCTCACCGCCGGGACAGGGGATTGAAGGCTCACCCCTCCACTTT. Protein product: CASSPPGQGIEGSPLHF.

This clonotype appeared many times. The chain is built from TRBV7-8 and TRBJ2-5; tentative D call: TRBD2 (6 bases). CDR1 and CDR2 from the germline V gene are SGHVS and FQNEAQ. CDR3 size: 15 residues. Deletions cut 3 bases from V and 2 bases from J, with 13 bases between. CDR3 protein: CASSLVHGGQETQYF. CDR3 DNA sequence: TGTGCCAGCAGCTTGGTGCACGGGGGTCAAGAGACCCAGTACTTC.

A remark on this clonotype: This may stem from a read error, because a much larger clone lies one nucleotide away. The chain links TRBV6-1 to TRBJ2-2; possibly TRBD1 or TRBD2 for D (5 bases each). The germline CDR1 and CDR2 sequences are MNHNS and SASEGT. The CDR3 loop spans 15 amino acids. CDR3 sequence: CDSRGPGTLTGELFF. For the CDR3, the DNA is TGTGACAGCAGAGGTCCAGGGACCCTAACCGGGGAGCTGTTTTTT.

This clonotype showed up many times. The chain is built from TRBV7-9 and TRBJ2-7; D is possibly TRBD1 or TRBD2 (6 bases each). Germline CDR1 SEHNR, CDR2 FQNEAQ (reference sequence). The V gene lost 0 bases and the J gene lost 0 bases, with 12 bases spanning the gap. The CDR3 is 16 amino acids. In nucleotides, the CDR3 is TGTGCCAGCAGCTTAGCGGTAGGGGGGAGCTCCTACGAGCAGTACTTC. Encoded protein: CASSLAVGGSSYEQYF.

V and J are TRBV4-3 and TRBJ2-2; 7 nucleotides align to TRBD1. CDR3 length equals 15 residues. Germline trimming cut 2 bases from V and 3 bases from J; bases unmatched to any gene: 3. CDR1 is LGHNA and CDR2 is YSLEER in the germline V gene. Written as DNA, the CDR3 is TGCGCCAGCAGCCAACTTCAGGGGGACACCGGGGAGCTGTTTTTT. Its protein is CASSQLQGDTGELFF.

This clonotype was counted ten times or more. The chain links TRBV12-3 or TRBV12-4 to TRBJ2-7; the D gene is possibly TRBD1 (6 bases). This CDR3 has 15 residues. V was pared by 0 bases and J by 3 bases, with 12 bases between. The CDR3 loop is CASSLAQGRSYEQYF. In DNA form, the CDR3 reads TGTGCCAGCAGTTTAGCACAGGGTAGGAGCTACGAGCAGTACTTC.

This clonotype appeared many times. The V and J genes are TRBV5-6 and TRBJ2-5; 12 positions match TRBD2. CDR3 length: 15 residues. Looked up from germline, CDR1 is SGHDT and CDR2 is YYEEEE. The V gene end was trimmed by 2 bases and the J gene end by 5 bases; junction bases not matched to a gene: 4. The CDR3 nucleotides read TGTGCCAGCAGCTTACCGCTAGCGGGAGGGGAGACCCAGTACTTC. Translating gives CASSLPLAGGETQYF.

This clonotype was seen more than once but under ten times. J is TRBJ2-1 and V is TRBV27; 9 nucleotides align to TRBD2. The CDR3 loop spans 14 amino acids. V was pared by 5 bases and J by 5 bases, with 4 bases of the junction left unmatched. The germline V gene encodes CDR1 MNHEY and CDR2 SMNVEV (reference sequence). The CDR3: CASSEASGNNEQFF. CDR3 coding DNA: TGTGCCAGCAGTGAGGCTAGCGGGAACAATGAGCAGTTCTTC.

The sample holds many counts of this clonotype. The genes are TRBV6-1 and TRBJ1-1; TRBD1 agrees at 9 bases. The CDR3 consists of 15 residues. Losses at the gene ends were 3 bases for V and 4 bases for J; bases not matched to a gene: 6. Germline CDR1 reads MNHNS; CDR2 reads SASEGT. DNA of the CDR3: TGTGCCAGCAGTGAGAGTCCGGGACAGGGCACTGAAGCTTTCTTT. This codes for CASSESPGQGTEAFF.

This clonotype turned up a few times. This chain connects TRBV12-3 or TRBV12-4 to TRBJ2-4; D is perhaps TRBD2 (6 bases). There are 14 residues in the CDR3. Trimming removed 7 bases from V and 3 bases from J, with 13 bases in between. The DNA for the CDR3 is TGTGCCAGCAAAATCCAGGAGGGCAAAAACATTCAGTACTTC. Protein sequence: CASKIQEGKNIQYF.

This clonotype was seen a handful of times. The chain couples TRBV5-1 to TRBJ2-2; D ambiguous. Trimming shortened V by 2 bases and J by 4 bases, and 12 bases separated the two germline ends. Per germline, CDR1 SGHRS and CDR2 YFSETQ. This CDR3 region has 15 residues. The CDR3 DNA reads as TGCGCCAGCAGCTTCAGTGGTCCTGGCACCGGGGAGCTGTTTTTT. It is translated as CASSFSGPGTGELFF.

This clonotype was observed at least ten times. The genes are TRBV28 and TRBJ2-7; D gene ambiguous. This CDR3 is built from 14 residues. Germline V CDR1 and CDR2: MDHEN, SYDVKM. Trimming took off 4 bases at V and 3 bases at J, with 13 bases between the two ends. The CDR3 DNA reads as TGTGCCAGCAGTTCTGACTCGGGCCTCTACGAGCAGTACTTC. Amino acid sequence: CASSSDSGLYEQYF.